The entry below gives a single T cell receptor beta chain sequence along with its context. The assay was immunoSEQ multiplex PCR, and TCRdb's table has in-frame clones only and misses some. Seen here are tens of thousands of clones, 83% observed once, and the top ten hold about 2%. CDR1 is ENHRY, CDR2 SYGVKD, per germline. The CDR3 sequence is 17 residues long. J gave up 0 bases and V 4 bases, and 7 bases lay outside the gene matches. The data derive from a study of blood T cell repertoires in COVID-19. The chain employs TRBV10-3 and TRBJ1-3; 9 bases agree with TRBD1. The specimen was peripheral blood. The origin of this receptor is an older woman with acute or convalescent COVID-19. CDR3 DNA sequence: TGTGCCATCAGTGGGGACAGGGTTCATTACTCTGGAAACACCATATATTTT. It translates to CAISGDRVHYSGNTIYF.